This T cell receptor (beta chain) was sequenced during a study of quantifying T cell responses using KT2 cells. Study as a whole: cDNA was made from DNase-treated RNA using alpha and beta constant primers.

Germline values: CDR1 SQVTM, CDR2 ANQGSEA. The CDR3 covers 15 residues. Trimming pared 3 bases from V and 1 base from J, leaving 14 bases between. Each cDNA got a UMI-containing oligo ligated at its 3' end. The first PCR ran approximately 4 cycles with an equimolar RC1.1 and RC1.2 beta primer mix. A single record per CDR3 protein comes from TCRdb applying MiXCR to the UMI-ligation and nested PCR reads. The sample contains tens of thousands of distinct CDR3 sequences, about 7.3% of which appear only once. V and J are TRBV29-1 and TRBJ2-3; possibly TRBD2 for D (5 bases). This receptor was obtained from a human donor. Material for sequencing was PBMCs spiked with cells of the T cell clone KT2. The CDR3 sequence: CSVDAREWGTDTQYF. CDR3 DNA sequence: TGCAGCGTTGACGCGAGGGAGTGGGGCACAGATACGCAGTATTTT.